These T cell receptor beta chains were read from a single sample in a study of cytomegalovirus exposure and HLA in healthy donors. Method: immunoSEQ multiplex PCR; TCRdb's copy keeps in-frame clones and lacks some. The sample includes about 110,000 clones, roughly 90% of them seen just once. What was sequenced was PBMCs. These receptors were obtained from a woman between 18 and 29 years old in good health and CMV-seropositive. Both conserved end residues are part of each CDR3. Fields, in order: J gene, D gene, clone size, V gene, CDR3 DNA, CDR3 protein. A D gene is named only where the DNA matches it firmly. Not all rows give a size; the values are once, few, many and, for expanded clones, a class.

>TRBJ1-2|TRBD1|-|TRBV6-5
TGTGCCAGCAGTTACCGGACAGGGTTGGTTGGCTACACCTTC
CASSYRTGLVGYTF
>TRBJ2-7|-|-|TRBV7-2
TGTGCCAGCAGCTTAGAGCCGGACAGTTACTACGAGCAGTACTTC
CASSLEPDSYYEQYF
>TRBJ1-1|-|-|TRBV4-1
TGCGCCAGCAGCCAAGATCCAGGGGAGGGCACTGAAGCTTTCTTT
CASSQDPGEGTEAFF
>TRBJ2-5|TRBD2|once|TRBV7-7
TGTGCTAGCAGCTTAGGCTCGGGCGGGGGGGCCCAAGAGACCCAGTACTTC
CASSLGSGGGAQETQYF
>TRBJ1-6|TRBD1|few|TRBV5-1
TGCGCCAGCAGCTGGGGACAGGGAGGTAATTCACCCCTCCACTTT
CASSWGQGGNSPLHF
>TRBJ1-6|-|-|TRBV4-3
TGCGCCAGCAGCCAATATAGCATCTCCTATAATTCACCCCTCCACTTT
CASSQYSISYNSPLHF
>TRBJ2-7|-|few|TRBV7-2
TGTGCCAGCAGTCTCACGAGGCGGGACAGCTACGAGCAGTACTTC
CASSLTRRDSYEQYF
>TRBJ2-1|TRBD2|-|TRBV4-3
TGCGCCAGCAGTCCCTCCACCGCTCCCCAGACTAGCGGGGGGGATGAGCAGTTCTTC
CASSPSTAPQTSGGDEQFF
>TRBJ2-3|TRBD2|-|TRBV7-2
TGTGCCAGCAGCTTAGTTAGCGGGGGACCAGATACGCAGTATTTT
CASSLVSGGPDTQYF
>TRBJ1-2|-|-|TRBV7-2
TGTGCCAGCAGCTATCGACAGCGCTATGGCTACACCTTC
CASSYRQRYGYTF
>TRBJ2-7|TRBD1|-|TRBV6-1
TGTGCCACCCTGGGACAGATCTACTACGAGCAGTACTTC
CATLGQIYYEQYF
>TRBJ2-2|-|-|TRBV27
TGTGCCAGCAGTTCGGAGTATGCCGGGGAGCTGTTTTTT
CASSSEYAGELFF
>TRBJ1-2|TRBD1|-|TRBV7-9
TGTGCCAGCAGCTTAAATCGGGGGACAGGAAACAACTATGGCTACACCTTC
CASSLNRGTGNNYGYTF
>TRBJ2-7|-|-|TRBV7-9
TGTGCCAGCAGCTTAGCGCGGCAGGGGATCTACGAGCAGTACTTC
CASSLARQGIYEQYF
>TRBJ1-1|-|-|TRBV6-1
TGTGCCAGCACTGTCGCGGTGAACACTGAAGCTTTCTTT
CASTVAVNTEAFF
>TRBJ2-1|-|-|TRBV6-1
TGTGCCAGCAGTGAGTCGGAGGTGACGGTCCGGTTCTTC
CASSESEVTVRFF
>TRBJ2-1|TRBD2|-|TRBV19
TGTGCCAGTAAGGTGGCTAGCGGGGGGAATTACAATGAGCAGTTCTTC
CASKVASGGNYNEQFF
>TRBJ1-5|-|-|TRBV19
TGTGCCAGTAGTAGTGCCGGGACACGGAATCAGCCCCAGCATTTT
CASSSAGTRNQPQHF